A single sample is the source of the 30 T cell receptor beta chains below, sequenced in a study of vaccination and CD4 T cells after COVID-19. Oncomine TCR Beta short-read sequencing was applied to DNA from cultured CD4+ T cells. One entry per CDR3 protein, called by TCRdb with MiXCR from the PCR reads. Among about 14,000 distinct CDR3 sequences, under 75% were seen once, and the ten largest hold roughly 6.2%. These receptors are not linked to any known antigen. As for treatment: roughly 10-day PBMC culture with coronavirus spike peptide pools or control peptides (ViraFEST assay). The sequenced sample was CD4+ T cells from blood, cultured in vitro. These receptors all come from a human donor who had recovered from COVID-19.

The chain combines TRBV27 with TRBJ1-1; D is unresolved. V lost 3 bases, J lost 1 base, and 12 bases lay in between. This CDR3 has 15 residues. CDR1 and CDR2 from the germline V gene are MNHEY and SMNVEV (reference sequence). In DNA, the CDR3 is TGTGCCAGCAGTTTGCGGCCAGTAAGGAACACTGAAGCTTTCTTT. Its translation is CASSLRPVRNTEAFF.

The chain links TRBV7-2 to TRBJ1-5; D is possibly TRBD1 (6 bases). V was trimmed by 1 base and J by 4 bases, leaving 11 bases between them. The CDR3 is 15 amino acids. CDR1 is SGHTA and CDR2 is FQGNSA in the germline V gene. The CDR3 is CASSLGQGRNQPQHF. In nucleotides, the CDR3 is TGTGCCAGCAGCTTAGGTCAGGGGAGGAATCAGCCCCAGCATTTT.

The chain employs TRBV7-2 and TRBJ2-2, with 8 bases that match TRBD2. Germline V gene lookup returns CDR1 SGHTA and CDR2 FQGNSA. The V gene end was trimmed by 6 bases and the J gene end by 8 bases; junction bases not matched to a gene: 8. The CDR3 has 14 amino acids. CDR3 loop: CASSSKSGSGELFF. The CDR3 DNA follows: TGTGCCAGCAGTTCCAAGAGCGGGAGTGGGGAGCTGTTTTTT.

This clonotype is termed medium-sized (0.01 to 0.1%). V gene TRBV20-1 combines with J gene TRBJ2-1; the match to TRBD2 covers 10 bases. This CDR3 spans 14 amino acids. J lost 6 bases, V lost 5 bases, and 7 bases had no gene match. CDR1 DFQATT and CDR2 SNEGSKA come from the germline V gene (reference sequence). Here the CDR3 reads CSAGLAGALNEQFF. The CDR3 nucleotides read TGCAGTGCTGGGCTAGCGGGAGCACTCAATGAGCAGTTCTTC.

CDR3 amino acids: CASKARPQSTDTQYF. The CDR3 DNA reads as TGTGCCAGCAAAGCGCGACCCCAGAGCACAGATACGCAGTATTTT. The chain employs TRBV6-1 and TRBJ2-3, with no clear D. CDR3 size: 15 residues. CDR1 MNHNS and CDR2 SASEGT come from the germline V gene. V dropped 7 bases and J dropped 0 bases, with 14 bases sitting between them.

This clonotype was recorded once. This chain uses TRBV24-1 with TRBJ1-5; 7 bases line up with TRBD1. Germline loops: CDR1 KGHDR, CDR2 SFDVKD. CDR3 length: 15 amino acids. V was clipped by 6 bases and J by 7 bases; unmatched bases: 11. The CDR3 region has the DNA TGTGCCACCAGTAAAGGGCAGGGGGTAAACCAGCCCCAGCATTTT. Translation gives CATSKGQGVNQPQHF.

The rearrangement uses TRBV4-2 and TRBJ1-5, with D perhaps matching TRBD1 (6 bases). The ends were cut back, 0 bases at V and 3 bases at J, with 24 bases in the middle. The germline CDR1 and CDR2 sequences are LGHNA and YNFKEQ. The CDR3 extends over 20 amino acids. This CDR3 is CASSQDNYAGLGTYNQPQHF. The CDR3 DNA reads TGTGCCAGCAGCCAAGATAATTACGCCGGCTTAGGGACATACAATCAGCCCCAGCATTTT.

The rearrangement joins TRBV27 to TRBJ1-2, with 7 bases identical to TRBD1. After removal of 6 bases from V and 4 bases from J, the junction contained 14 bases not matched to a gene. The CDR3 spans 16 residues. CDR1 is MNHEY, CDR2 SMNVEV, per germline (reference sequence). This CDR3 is CASSRLGQAEAYGYTF. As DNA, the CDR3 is TGTGCCAGCAGCAGACTTGGACAGGCCGAAGCCTATGGCTACACCTTC.

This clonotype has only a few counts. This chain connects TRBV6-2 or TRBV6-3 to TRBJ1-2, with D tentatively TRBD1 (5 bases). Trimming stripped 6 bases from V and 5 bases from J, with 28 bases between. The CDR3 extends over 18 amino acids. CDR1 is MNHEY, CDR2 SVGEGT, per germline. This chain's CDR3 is CASSPHSLGGAEGYGYTF. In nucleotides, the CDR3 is TGTGCCAGCAGCCCCCACTCCCTGGGAGGGGCCGAGGGGTATGGCTACACCTTC.

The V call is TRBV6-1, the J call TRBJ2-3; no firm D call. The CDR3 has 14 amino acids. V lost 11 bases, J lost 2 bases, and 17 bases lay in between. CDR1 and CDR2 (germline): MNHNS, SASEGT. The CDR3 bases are TGTGCCGCCACGAGAGGAGCGACCACAGATACGCAGTATTTT. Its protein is CAATRGATTDTQYF.

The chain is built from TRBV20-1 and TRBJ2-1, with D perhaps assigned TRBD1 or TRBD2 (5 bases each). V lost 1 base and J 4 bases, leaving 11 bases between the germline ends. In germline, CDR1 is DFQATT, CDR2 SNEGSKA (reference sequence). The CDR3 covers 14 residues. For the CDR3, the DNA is TGCAGTGCTAGAGTTTCAGGGAGTTACAATGAGCAGTTCTTC. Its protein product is CSARVSGSYNEQFF.

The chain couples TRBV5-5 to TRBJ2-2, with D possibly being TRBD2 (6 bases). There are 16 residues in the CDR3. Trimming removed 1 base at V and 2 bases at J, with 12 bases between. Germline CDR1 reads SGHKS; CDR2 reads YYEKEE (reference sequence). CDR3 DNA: TGTGCCAGCAGCTTGCTAATAGCGGTTAACACCGGGGAGCTGTTTTTT. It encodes CASSLLIAVNTGELFF.

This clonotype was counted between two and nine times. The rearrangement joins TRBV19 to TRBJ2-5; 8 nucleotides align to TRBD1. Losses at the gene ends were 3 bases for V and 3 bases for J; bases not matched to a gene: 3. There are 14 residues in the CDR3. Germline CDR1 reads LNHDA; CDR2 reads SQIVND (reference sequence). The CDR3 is CASSIQGAEETQYF. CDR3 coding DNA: TGTGCCAGTAGTATTCAGGGGGCGGAAGAGACCCAGTACTTC.

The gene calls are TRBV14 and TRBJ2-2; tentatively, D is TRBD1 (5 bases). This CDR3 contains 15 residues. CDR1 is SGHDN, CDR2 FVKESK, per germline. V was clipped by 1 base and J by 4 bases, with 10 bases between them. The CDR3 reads CASSQVAGPTGELFF. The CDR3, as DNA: TGTGCCAGCAGCCAAGTAGCAGGGCCCACCGGGGAGCTGTTTTTT. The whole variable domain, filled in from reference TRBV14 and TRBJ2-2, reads EAGVTQFPSHSVIEKGQTVTLRCDPISGHDNLYWYRRVMGKEIKFLLHFVKESKQDESGMPNNRFLAERTGGTYSTLKVQPAELEDSGVYFCASSQVAGPTGELFFGEGSRLTVL.

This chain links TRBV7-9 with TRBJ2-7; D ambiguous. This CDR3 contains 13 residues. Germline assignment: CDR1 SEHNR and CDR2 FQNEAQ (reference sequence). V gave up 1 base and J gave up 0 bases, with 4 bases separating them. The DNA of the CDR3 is TGTGCCAGCAGCTTAGGACACTCCTACGAGCAGTACTTC. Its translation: CASSLGHSYEQYF.

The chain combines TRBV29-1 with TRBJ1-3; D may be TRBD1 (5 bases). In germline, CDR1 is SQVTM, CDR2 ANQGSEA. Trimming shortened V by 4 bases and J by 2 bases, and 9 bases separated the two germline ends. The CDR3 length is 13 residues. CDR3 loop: CSVVPGPGNTIYF. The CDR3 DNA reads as TGCAGCGTTGTTCCAGGGCCTGGAAACACCATATATTTT.

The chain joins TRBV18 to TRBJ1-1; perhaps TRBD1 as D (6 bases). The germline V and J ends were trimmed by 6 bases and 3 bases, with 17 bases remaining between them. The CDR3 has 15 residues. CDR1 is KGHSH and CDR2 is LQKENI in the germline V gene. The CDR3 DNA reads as TGTGCCAGCTCCCTCCTACAGGGTGGGGACACTGAAGCTTTCTTT. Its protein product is CASSLLQGGDTEAFF.

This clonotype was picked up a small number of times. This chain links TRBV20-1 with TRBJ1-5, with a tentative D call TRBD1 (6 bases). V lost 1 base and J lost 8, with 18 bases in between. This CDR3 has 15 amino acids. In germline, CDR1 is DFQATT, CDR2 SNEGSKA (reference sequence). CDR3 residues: CSARGPGGAEKPQHF. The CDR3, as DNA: TGCAGTGCTAGAGGGCCCGGGGGCGCAGAGAAGCCCCAGCATTTT.

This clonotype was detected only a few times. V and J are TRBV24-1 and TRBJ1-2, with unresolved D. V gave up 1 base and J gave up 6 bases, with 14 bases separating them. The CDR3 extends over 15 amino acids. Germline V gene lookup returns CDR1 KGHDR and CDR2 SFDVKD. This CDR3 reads CATSDFPTTKDGYTF. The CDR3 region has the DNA TGTGCCACCAGTGATTTCCCAACTACTAAAGATGGCTACACCTTC.

CDR3 sequence (DNA): TGCAGTGCTAGAGATCCGGCTAGCAATCCCTACGAGCAGTACTTC. As protein: CSARDPASNPYEQYF. The chain employs TRBV20-1 and TRBJ2-7, with D maybe TRBD2 (5 bases). CDR3 length: 15 amino acids. The V end lost 0 bases, the J end lost 2 bases, and 14 bases lay between the germline ends. Germline lookup yields CDR1 DFQATT and CDR2 SNEGSKA (reference sequence).

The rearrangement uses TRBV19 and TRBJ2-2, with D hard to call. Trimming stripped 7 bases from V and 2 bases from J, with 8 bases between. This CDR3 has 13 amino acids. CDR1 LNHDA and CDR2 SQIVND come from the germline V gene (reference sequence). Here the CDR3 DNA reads TGTGCCAGTAAGGAGCCAAACACCGGGGAGCTGTTTTTT. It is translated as CASKEPNTGELFF.

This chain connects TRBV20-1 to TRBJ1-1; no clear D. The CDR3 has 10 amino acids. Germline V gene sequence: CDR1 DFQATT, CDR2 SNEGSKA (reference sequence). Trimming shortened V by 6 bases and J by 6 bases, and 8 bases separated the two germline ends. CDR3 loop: CSASLSEAFF. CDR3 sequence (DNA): TGCAGTGCCAGCCTTTCTGAAGCTTTCTTT.

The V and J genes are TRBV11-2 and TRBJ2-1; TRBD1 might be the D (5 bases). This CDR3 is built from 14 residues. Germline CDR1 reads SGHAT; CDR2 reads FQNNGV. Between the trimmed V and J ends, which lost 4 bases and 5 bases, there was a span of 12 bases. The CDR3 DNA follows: TGTGCCAGCAGCTCCCTTAGGACACACAATGAGCAGTTCTTC. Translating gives CASSSLRTHNEQFF.

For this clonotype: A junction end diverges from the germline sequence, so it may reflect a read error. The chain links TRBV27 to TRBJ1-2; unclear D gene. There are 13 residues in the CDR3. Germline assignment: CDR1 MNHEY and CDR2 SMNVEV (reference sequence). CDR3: CASNLNEYYGYTF. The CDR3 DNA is TGTGCCAGCAATTTAAACGAATACTATGGCTACACCTTC.

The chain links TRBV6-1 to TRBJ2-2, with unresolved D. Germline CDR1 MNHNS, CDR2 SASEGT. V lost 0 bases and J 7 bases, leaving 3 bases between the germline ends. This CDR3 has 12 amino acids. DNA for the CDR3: TGTGCCAGCAGTGAAGCTATCGGGGAGCTGTTTTTT. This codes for CASSEAIGELFF.

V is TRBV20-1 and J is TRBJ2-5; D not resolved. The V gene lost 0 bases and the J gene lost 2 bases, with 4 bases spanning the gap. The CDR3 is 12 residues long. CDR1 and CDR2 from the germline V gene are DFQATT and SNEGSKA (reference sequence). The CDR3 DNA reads TGCAGTGCTAGAGAGAAACAAGAGACCCAGTACTTC. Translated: CSAREKQETQYF.

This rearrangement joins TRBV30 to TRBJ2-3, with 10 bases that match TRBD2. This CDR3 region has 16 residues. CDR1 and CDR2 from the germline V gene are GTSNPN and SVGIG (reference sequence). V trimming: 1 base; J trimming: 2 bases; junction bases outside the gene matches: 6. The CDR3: CAWSALAGAVTDTQYF. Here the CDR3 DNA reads TGTGCCTGGAGTGCCCTAGCGGGAGCGGTCACAGATACGCAGTATTTT.

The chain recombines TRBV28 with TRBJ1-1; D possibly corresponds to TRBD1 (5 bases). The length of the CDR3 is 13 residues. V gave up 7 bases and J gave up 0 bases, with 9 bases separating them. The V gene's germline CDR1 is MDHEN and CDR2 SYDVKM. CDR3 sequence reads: CASTRGMNTEAFF. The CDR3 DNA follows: TGTGCCAGCACCCGGGGCATGAACACTGAAGCTTTCTTT.

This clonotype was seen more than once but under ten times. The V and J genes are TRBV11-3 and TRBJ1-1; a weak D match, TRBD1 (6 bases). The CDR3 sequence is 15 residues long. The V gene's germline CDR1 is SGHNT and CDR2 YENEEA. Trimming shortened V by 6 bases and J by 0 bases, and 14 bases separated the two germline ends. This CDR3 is CASRADRTMNTEAFF. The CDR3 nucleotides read TGTGCCAGCAGAGCCGACAGGACAATGAACACTGAAGCTTTCTTT.

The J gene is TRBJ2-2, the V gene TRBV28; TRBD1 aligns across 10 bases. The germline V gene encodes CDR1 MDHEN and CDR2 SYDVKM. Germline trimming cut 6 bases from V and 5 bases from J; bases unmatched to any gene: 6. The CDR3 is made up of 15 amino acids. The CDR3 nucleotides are TGTGCCAGCAGCCCTGGGACAGGGGCTACCGGGGAGCTGTTTTTT. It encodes CASSPGTGATGELFF.